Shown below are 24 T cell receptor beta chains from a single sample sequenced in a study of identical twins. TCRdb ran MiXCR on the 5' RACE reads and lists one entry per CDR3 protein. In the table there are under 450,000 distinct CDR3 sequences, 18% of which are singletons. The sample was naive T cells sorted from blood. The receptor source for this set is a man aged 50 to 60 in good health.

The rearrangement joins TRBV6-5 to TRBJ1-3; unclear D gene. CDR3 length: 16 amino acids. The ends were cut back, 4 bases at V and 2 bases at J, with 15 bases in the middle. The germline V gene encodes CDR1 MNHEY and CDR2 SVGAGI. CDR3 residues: CASSSTAAVAGNTIYF. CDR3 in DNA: TGTGCCAGCAGTTCCACCGCAGCAGTGGCTGGAAACACCATATATTTT.

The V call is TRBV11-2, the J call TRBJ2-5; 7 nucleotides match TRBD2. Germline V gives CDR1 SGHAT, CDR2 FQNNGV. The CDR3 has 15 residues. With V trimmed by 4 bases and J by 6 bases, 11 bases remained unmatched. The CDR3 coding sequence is TGTGCCAGCAGCTCCCTGGCGGGAGAGTTAAAGACCCAGTACTTC. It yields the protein CASSSLAGELKTQYF.

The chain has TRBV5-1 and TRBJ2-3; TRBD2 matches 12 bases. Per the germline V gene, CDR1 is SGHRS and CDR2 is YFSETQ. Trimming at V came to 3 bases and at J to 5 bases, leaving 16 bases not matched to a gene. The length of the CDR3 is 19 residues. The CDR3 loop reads CASSYPREASGGARDTQYF. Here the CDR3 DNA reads TGCGCCAGCAGCTACCCCCGAGAGGCTAGCGGGGGGGCCAGAGATACGCAGTATTTT. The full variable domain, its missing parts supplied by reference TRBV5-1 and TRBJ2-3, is KAGVTQTPRYLIKTRGQQVTLSCSPISGHRSVSWYQQTPGQGLQFLFEYFSETQRNKGNFPGRFSGRQFSNSRSEMNVSTLELGDSALYLCASSYPREASGGARDTQYFGPGTRLTVL.

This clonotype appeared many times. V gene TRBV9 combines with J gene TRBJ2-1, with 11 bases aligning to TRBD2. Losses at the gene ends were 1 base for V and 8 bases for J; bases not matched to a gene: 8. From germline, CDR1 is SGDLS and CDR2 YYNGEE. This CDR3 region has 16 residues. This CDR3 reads CASSVPLAGGGDEQFF. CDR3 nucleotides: TGTGCCAGCAGCGTACCCTTAGCGGGAGGGGGCGATGAGCAGTTCTTC.

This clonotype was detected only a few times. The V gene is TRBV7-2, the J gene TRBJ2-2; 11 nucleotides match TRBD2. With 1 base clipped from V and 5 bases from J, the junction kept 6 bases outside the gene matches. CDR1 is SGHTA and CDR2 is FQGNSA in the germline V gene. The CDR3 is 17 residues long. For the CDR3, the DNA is TGTGCCAGCAGCTTAGGGCTAGCGGGAGGCCTTACCGGGGAGCTGTTTTTT. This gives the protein CASSLGLAGGLTGELFF.

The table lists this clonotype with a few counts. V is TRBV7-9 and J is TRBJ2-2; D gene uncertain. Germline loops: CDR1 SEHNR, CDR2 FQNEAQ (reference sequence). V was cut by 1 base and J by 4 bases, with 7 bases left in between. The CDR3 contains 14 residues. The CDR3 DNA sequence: TGTGCCAGCAGCTTAGGTCAGACCACCGGGGAGCTGTTTTTT. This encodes CASSLGQTTGELFF.

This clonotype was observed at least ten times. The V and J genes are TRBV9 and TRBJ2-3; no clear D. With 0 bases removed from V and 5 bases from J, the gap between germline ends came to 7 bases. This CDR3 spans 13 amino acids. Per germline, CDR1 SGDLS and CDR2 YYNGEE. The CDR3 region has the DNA TGTGCCAGCAGCGTAGAAGTCCTAGATACGCAGTATTTT. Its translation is CASSVEVLDTQYF.

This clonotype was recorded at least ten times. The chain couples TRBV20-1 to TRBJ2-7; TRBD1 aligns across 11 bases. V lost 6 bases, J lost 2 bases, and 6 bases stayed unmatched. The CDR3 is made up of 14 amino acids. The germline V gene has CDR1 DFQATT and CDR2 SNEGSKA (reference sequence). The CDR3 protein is CSAIRDRGAYEQYF. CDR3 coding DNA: TGCAGTGCAATCCGGGACAGGGGGGCCTACGAGCAGTACTTC.

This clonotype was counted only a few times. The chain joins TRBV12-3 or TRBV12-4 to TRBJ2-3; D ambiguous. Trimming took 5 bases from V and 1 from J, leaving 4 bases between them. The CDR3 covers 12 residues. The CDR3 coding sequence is TGTGCCAGCAGTCATCGCACAGATACGCAGTATTTT. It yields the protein CASSHRTDTQYF.

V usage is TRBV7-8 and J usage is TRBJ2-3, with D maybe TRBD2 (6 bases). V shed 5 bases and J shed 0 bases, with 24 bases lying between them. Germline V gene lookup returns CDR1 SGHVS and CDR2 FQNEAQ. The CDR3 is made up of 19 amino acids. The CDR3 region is CASSPQGLQRASSTDTQYF. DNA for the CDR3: TGTGCCAGCAGCCCGCAAGGCCTCCAGCGGGCCTCTAGCACAGATACGCAGTATTTT.

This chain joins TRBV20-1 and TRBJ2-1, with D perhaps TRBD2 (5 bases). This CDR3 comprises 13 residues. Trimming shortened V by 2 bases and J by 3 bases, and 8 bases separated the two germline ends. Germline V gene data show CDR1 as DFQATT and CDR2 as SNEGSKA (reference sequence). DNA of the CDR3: TGCAGTGCTAGAATAGCGCGCTACAATGAGCAGTTCTTC. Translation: CSARIARYNEQFF.

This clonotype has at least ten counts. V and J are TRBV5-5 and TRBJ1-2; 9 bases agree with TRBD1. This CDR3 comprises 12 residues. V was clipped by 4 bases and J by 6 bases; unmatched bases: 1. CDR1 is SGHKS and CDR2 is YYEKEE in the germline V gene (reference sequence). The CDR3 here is CASSRDRDGYTF. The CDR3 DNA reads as TGTGCCAGCAGCCGGGACAGGGATGGCTACACCTTC.

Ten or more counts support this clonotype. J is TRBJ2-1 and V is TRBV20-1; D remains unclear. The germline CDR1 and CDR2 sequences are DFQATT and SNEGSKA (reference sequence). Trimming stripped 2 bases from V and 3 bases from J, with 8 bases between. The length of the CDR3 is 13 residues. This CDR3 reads CSARTRNYNEQFF. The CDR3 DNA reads TGCAGTGCTAGAACCCGGAACTACAATGAGCAGTTCTTC.

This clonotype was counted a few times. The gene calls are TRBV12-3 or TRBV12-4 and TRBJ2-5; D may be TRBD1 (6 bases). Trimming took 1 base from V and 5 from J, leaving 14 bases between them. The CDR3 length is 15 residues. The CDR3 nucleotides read TGTGCCAGCAGTTTAGGAGCAGGGGCAACGGAGACCCAGTACTTC. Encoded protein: CASSLGAGATETQYF.

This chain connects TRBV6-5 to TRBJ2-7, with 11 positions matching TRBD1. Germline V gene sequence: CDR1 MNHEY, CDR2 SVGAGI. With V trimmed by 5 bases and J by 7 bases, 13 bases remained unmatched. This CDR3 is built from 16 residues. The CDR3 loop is CASSHGQGASSGEQYF. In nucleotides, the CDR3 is TGTGCCAGCAGTCACGGACAGGGGGCCTCCTCGGGGGAGCAGTACTTC.

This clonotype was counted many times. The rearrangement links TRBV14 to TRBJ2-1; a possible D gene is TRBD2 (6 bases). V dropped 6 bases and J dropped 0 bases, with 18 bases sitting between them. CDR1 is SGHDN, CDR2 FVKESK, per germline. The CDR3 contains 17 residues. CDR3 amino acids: CASRRDWRSSSYNEQFF. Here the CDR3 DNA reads TGTGCCAGCAGACGGGACTGGCGTTCGAGCTCCTACAATGAGCAGTTCTTC. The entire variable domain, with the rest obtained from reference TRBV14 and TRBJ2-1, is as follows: EAGVTQFPSHSVIEKGQTVTLRCDPISGHDNLYWYRRVMGKEIKFLLHFVKESKQDESGMPNNRFLAERTGGTYSTLKVQPAELEDSGVYFCASRRDWRSSSYNEQFFGPGTRLTVL.

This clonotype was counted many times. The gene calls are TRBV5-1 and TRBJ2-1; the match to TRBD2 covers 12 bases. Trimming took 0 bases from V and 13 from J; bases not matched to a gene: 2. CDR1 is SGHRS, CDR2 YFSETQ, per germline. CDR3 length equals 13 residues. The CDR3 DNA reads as TGCGCCAGCAGCTTGGAACTAGCGGGAGGACAGTTCTTC. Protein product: CASSLELAGGQFF.

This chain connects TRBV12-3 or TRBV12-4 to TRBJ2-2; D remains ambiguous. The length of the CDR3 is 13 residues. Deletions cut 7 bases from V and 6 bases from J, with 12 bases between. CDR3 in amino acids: CASTNTISGELFF. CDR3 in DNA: TGTGCCAGCACCAACACTATTTCCGGGGAGCTGTTTTTT.

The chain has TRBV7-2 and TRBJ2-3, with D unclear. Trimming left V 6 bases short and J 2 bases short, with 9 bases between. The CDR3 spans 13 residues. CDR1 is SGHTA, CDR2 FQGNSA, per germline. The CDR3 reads CASSFNPTDTQYF. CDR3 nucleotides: TGTGCCAGCAGTTTTAACCCCACAGATACGCAGTATTTT.

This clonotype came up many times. This chain's CDR3 is CASSPLGNSYEQYF. CDR3 nucleotide sequence: TGTGCCAGCAGTCCCCTCGGGAACTCCTACGAGCAGTACTTC. The chain combines TRBV12-3 or TRBV12-4 with TRBJ2-7, with D possibly TRBD2 on 5 matching bases. The germline V and J ends were trimmed by 5 bases and 0 bases, with 11 bases remaining between them. CDR3 length: 14 amino acids.

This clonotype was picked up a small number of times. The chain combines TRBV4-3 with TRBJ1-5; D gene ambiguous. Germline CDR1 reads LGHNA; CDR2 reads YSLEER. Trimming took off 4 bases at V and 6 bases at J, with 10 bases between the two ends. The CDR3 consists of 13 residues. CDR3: CASSRLLGQPQHF. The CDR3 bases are TGCGCCAGCAGCCGACTACTTGGTCAGCCCCAGCATTTT.

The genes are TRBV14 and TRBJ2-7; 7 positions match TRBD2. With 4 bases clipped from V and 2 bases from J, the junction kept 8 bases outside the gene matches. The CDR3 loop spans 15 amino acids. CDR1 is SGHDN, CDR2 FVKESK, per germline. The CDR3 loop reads CASSLLGEGTYEQYF. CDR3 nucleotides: TGTGCCAGCAGCCTCTTGGGGGAGGGGACCTACGAGCAGTACTTC.

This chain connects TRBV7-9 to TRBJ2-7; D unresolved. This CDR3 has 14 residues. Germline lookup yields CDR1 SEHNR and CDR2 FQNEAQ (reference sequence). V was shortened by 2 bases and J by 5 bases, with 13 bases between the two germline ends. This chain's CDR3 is CASSLTTFTDEQYF. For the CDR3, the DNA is TGTGCCAGCAGCTTAACGACGTTTACCGACGAGCAGTACTTC.

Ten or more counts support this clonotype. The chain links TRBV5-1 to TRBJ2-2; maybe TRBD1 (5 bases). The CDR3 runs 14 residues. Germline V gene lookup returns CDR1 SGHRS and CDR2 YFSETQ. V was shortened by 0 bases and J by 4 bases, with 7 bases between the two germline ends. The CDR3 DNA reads TGCGCCAGCAGCTTGGATGGGGCCACCGGGGAGCTGTTTTTT. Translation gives CASSLDGATGELFF.